The rows below give T cell receptor beta chains drawn from one sample of a study of T cell repertoires in cytomegalovirus infection. These receptors' targets are unknown. From the reads, TCRdb called clonotypes with MiXCR, one entry per CDR3 protein. The table lists a few hundred thousand distinct CDR3 sequences, just under 30% of them singletons. Sequences were derived from cultured PBMCs, sampled from culture after CMV antigen stimulation. The receptors here all came from a human donor in good health (CMV status not recorded). Some clones in this sample may be carry-over from other donors' samples. Each CDR3 is given with its conserved first and last residue. D genes are given only for firm matches. Size is stated for part of the rows, as once, few or many counts, or as a class when the clone is expanded.

CDR3nt | CDR3aa | d_gene | abundance | j_gene | v_gene
TGTGCCAGTAGTCCCTTGGACTCAGCTAATCAGCCCCAGCATTTT | CASSPLDSANQPQHF | . | . | TRBJ1-5 | TRBV19
TGTGCCAGTAGTATTGGCGGGGGCAGCTCCTACGAGCAGTACTTC | CASSIGGGSSYEQYF | . | few | TRBJ2-7 | TRBV19
TGTGCCAGCAGTCCCGGGACCCCCACAGATACGCAGTATTTT | CASSPGTPTDTQYF | . | few | TRBJ2-3 | TRBV7-3
TGTGCCAGCGGGCATGGGGGTAGGTCCTACAATGAGCAGTTCTTC | CASGHGGRSYNEQFF | . | . | TRBJ2-1 | TRBV25-1
TGTGCCAGCAGTTTAGGAAGTCAGCCCCAGCATTTT | CASSLGSQPQHF | . | . | TRBJ1-5 | TRBV6-6
TGTGCCAGTAGTATCCGGGACAGTTCCTACGAGCAGTACTTC | CASSIRDSSYEQYF | TRBD1 | few | TRBJ2-7 | TRBV19
TGTGCCAGTAGTATTTATAGACAGTATAGCACAGATACGCAGTATTTT | CASSIYRQYSTDTQYF | . | many | TRBJ2-3 | TRBV19
TGTGCCAGCAGCTTAAATGGGGCCGGGACAGCAGAGACCCAGTACTTC | CASSLNGAGTAETQYF | TRBD1 | . | TRBJ2-5 | TRBV7-6
TGTGCCAGCAGTTTGGGTTCCTCGGGAATGGAGACCCAGTACTTC | CASSLGSSGMETQYF | . | once | TRBJ2-5 | TRBV28
TGTGCCAGCAGTTTACAGAGCACCGGGGAGCTGTTTTTT | CASSLQSTGELFF | . | . | TRBJ2-2 | TRBV28
TGTGCCAGCAGCTTTCCGGGGGCCGGGAACAATGAGCAGTTCTTC | CASSFPGAGNNEQFF | . | many | TRBJ2-1 | TRBV5-4
TGTGCCAGTAGTCCCGACGAGGCTGGATTCGTGGGAAACACCATATATTTT | CASSPDEAGFVGNTIYF | . | . | TRBJ1-3 | TRBV19
TGTGCCAGCAGATCCATTAGGCGGGACAGGGGTCCAAACTATGGCTACACCTTC | CASRSIRRDRGPNYGYTF | TRBD1 | . | TRBJ1-2 | TRBV11-2
TGTGCCAGCAGCCGCACGGGAACACCGAACACCGGGGAGCTGTTTTTT | CASSRTGTPNTGELFF | . | few | TRBJ2-2 | TRBV7-6
TGCGCCAGCAGCTTGGCAAACCACGGGACCTCCTACGAGCAGTACTTC | CASSLANHGTSYEQYF | . | . | TRBJ2-7 | TRBV5-1
TGTGCCAGCACCGGACGGGAGGGATACACAGATACGCAGTATTTT | CASTGREGYTDTQYF | TRBD2 | . | TRBJ2-3 | TRBV12-3/TRBV12-4
TGCGCCAGCAGCTCGCAGGGTGTCACTGAAGCTTTCTTT | CASSSQGVTEAFF | . | . | TRBJ1-1 | TRBV5-1
TGTGCCAGTAAGACAGGGGGCGTGAACACCGGGGAGCTGTTTTTT | CASKTGGVNTGELFF | TRBD1 | few | TRBJ2-2 | TRBV19
TGCAGTGCAACAGCAGGGGGCAATCAGCCCCAGCATTTT | CSATAGGNQPQHF | . | . | TRBJ1-5 | TRBV20-1
TGTGCCATCAGTGAAGTCGGGCAGGGGGACGGCTACACCTTC | CAISEVGQGDGYTF | TRBD1 | . | TRBJ1-2 | TRBV10-3
TGTGCCAGCACCTTCACAGGCACGACCTACGAGCAGTACTTC | CASTFTGTTYEQYF | . | . | TRBJ2-7 | TRBV7-2
TGTGCCACCGGGGTGACTGAAGCTTTCTTT | CATGVTEAFF | . | few | TRBJ1-1 | TRBV19
TGTGCCAGCAGTTTAAAGGGGTGGGGGGGCCACAATGAGCAGTTCTTC | CASSLKGWGGHNEQFF | . | . | TRBJ2-1 | TRBV27
TGTGCCAGCAGTTTCCGGACTAGCGGGAGTCCTTACGAGCAGTACTTC | CASSFRTSGSPYEQYF | TRBD2 | many | TRBJ2-7 | TRBV28
TGTGCCAGCAGTCCCCCTGGGGGCGAGGAAAAACTGTTTTTT | CASSPPGGEEKLFF | . | . | TRBJ1-4 | TRBV27
TGTGCCAGCAGCTCTCAGCCTGGGGCGCGGGATGGCTACACCTTC | CASSSQPGARDGYTF | . | . | TRBJ1-2 | TRBV7-2
TGTGCCAGCAGTTACGCAGTTGAAGCTTTCTTT | CASSYAVEAFF | . | . | TRBJ1-1 | TRBV6-2/TRBV6-3
TGTGCCAGCAGCGCCTACCTCGAGCAGTACTTC | CASSAYLEQYF | . | few | TRBJ2-7 | TRBV7-2
TGCGCCAGCAGCTTGGCGGAAGGCTACACCTTC | CASSLAEGYTF | . | . | TRBJ1-2 | TRBV5-1
TGTGCCAGCAGTGTACTCCCTGAAGCTTTCTTT | CASSVLPEAFF | . | few | TRBJ1-1 | TRBV6-1
TGTGCCACCCAATCTAGCGGGAGTTACGAGCAGTACTTC | CATQSSGSYEQYF | TRBD2 | few | TRBJ2-7 | TRBV24-1
TGTGCCAGCAGCTACCGACAGGGATTATCCTACGAGCAGTACTTC | CASSYRQGLSYEQYF | TRBD1 | . | TRBJ2-7 | TRBV11-1
TGTGCCAGCAGTGAAGCCGGGTCCGGGCCCTACGAGCAGTACTTC | CASSEAGSGPYEQYF | . | . | TRBJ2-7 | TRBV6-1
TGTGCCAGCAGCTCACCTCACAGGCTCTATGGCTACACCTTC | CASSSPHRLYGYTF | . | few | TRBJ1-2 | TRBV5-6
TGTGCCAGCAGCCCCCGGGGATCTGGGGCCAACGTCCTGACTTTC | CASSPRGSGANVLTF | . | many | TRBJ2-6 | TRBV7-2
TGTGCCAGCAGCTTGGAGGGGCGGAGTTCGGAGCAGTACTTC | CASSLEGRSSEQYF | . | . | TRBJ2-7 | TRBV7-2
TGTGCCAGCAGTTTTCCGGACAGGGTCTACGAGCAGAACTTC | CASSFPDRVYEQNF | TRBD1 | . | TRBJ2-7 | TRBV7-4
TGCAGTGCTAGGCGCAGGGTTGGGGGCAATCAGCCCCAGCATTTT | CSARRRVGGNQPQHF | . | few | TRBJ1-5 | TRBV20-1
TGTGCCAGCAGCTTGGACCGCAAGCAGTTCTTC | CASSLDRKQFF | . | . | TRBJ2-1 | TRBV5-4
TGTGCCAGCAGCCTACTAGCGACGAGCACAGATACGCAGTATTTT | CASSLLATSTDTQYF | TRBD2 | few | TRBJ2-3 | TRBV12-3/TRBV12-4
TGTGCCAGCAGTCCCTATCCGGGACAGGGGGCGGCTGAAGCTTTCTTT | CASSPYPGQGAAEAFF | TRBD1 | . | TRBJ1-1 | TRBV12-3/TRBV12-4
TGTGCCAGCAGTCCCGTGGACAGGGTATTTACTGAAGCTTTCTTT | CASSPVDRVFTEAFF | TRBD1 | many | TRBJ1-1 | TRBV12-3/TRBV12-4
TGTGCCAGCAGTGATTCTTTTGGGACACCGAAGGGGATTGATACGCAGTATTTT | CASSDSFGTPKGIDTQYF | . | . | TRBJ2-3 | TRBV2
TGTGCCAGCAGCTTAGCGGGAGCAGCCCGAAGGGGCTACACCTTC | CASSLAGAARRGYTF | . | few | TRBJ1-2 | TRBV7-8
TGTGCCAGCAGCTTAACCCCGGGACTAGCGGACCACACAGATACGCAGTATTTT | CASSLTPGLADHTDTQYF | TRBD2 | . | TRBJ2-3 | TRBV7-3
TGTGCCAGTAGGGAAGCTGGGCGGGGGGGCCAAGAGACCCAGTACTTC | CASREAGRGGQETQYF | TRBD2 | . | TRBJ2-5 | TRBV19
TGCAGCGTTGGGGGGAGGGCCTATTACGAGCAGTACTTC | CSVGGRAYYEQYF | TRBD2 | few | TRBJ2-7 | TRBV29-1
TGTGCCAGCAGCCGGGACAGGATAATGAACACTGAAGCTTTCTTT | CASSRDRIMNTEAFF | TRBD1 | . | TRBJ1-1 | TRBV11-2
TGTGCCAGCAGAGGGACAGCCATTAATGAAAAACTGTTTTTT | CASRGTAINEKLFF | TRBD1 | . | TRBJ1-4 | TRBV6-2/TRBV6-3
TGTGCCAGCAGCCCTGGTGGGACCACTGAAGCTTTCTTT | CASSPGGTTEAFF | . | . | TRBJ1-1 | TRBV7-2
TGTGCCATCAGACGAGGACAGGGGGGCGATACGCAGTATTTT | CAIRRGQGGDTQYF | TRBD1 | . | TRBJ2-3 | TRBV10-3
TGCGCCAGCAGCCAAGGCGTCTTCAACGGGGGGCGGGCCGGGGAGCTGTTTTTT | CASSQGVFNGGRAGELFF | . | . | TRBJ2-2 | TRBV4-1
TGTGCCAGCAGTAACATAGCGGGACACTCCTACGAGCAGTACTTC | CASSNIAGHSYEQYF | TRBD2 | . | TRBJ2-7 | TRBV27